Below are 8 T cell receptor beta chains sequenced from a single sample in a study of T cells in Graves' hyperthyroidism and ophthalmopathy. Regions amplified from RNA transcripts were the TCR beta CDR3 regions. The primer set for the first-round RT-PCR of the TCR CDR3 was HTBI. One entry per CDR3 protein, called by TCRdb with MiXCR from the multiplex PCR reads. This sample has 600,000 to 700,000 distinct CDR3 sequences; just under 45% occur once, and the top ten carry less than 8.5%. Sequenced sample: peripheral blood or thyroid tissue (not recorded which). The receptors shown here come from an adult man with Graves' disease, either hyperthyroidism or ophthalmopathy (not recorded which).

This clonotype was detected many times. J is TRBJ1-5 and V is TRBV12-3 or TRBV12-4, with D maybe TRBD1 (5 bases). The CDR3 is 13 amino acids. The V end was cut by 5 bases, the J end by 4 bases, with 9 bases between. As DNA, the CDR3 is TGTGCCAGCAGTCATGACAGAAATCAGCCCCAGCATTTT. Amino acids: CASSHDRNQPQHF.

This clonotype has just a few counts. The rearrangement links TRBV7-9 to TRBJ2-7; 7 nucleotides match TRBD1. CDR3 size: 15 residues. J lost 0 bases, V lost 5 bases, and 7 bases had no gene match. Germline V gene lookup returns CDR1 SEHNR and CDR2 FQNEAQ (reference sequence). For the CDR3, the DNA is TGTGCCAGCAGCCAGCTCGGACAGGCCTCCTACGAGCAGTACTTC. Translating gives CASSQLGQASYEQYF. The full variable domain, rest sourced from reference TRBV7-9 and TRBJ2-7, is DTGVSQNPRHKITKRGQNVTFRCDPISEHNRLYWYRQTLGQGPEFLTYFQNEAQLEKSRLLSDRFSAERPKGSFSTLEIQRTEQGDSAMYLCASSQLGQASYEQYFGPGTRLTVT.

The chain joins TRBV10-3 to TRBJ1-3, with unresolved D. V lost 10 bases, J lost 2 bases, and 12 bases lay in between. This CDR3 comprises 13 residues. CDR1 and CDR2 (germline): ENHRY, SYGVKD. In DNA, the CDR3 is TGTGCCAGCAGCGACGTCCCTGGAAACACCATATATTTT. Translating gives CASSDVPGNTIYF.

Many counts were recorded for this clonotype. V gene TRBV15 combines with J gene TRBJ1-4; 8 bases line up with TRBD1. With 1 base clipped from V and 0 bases from J, the junction kept 4 bases outside the gene matches. This CDR3 has 17 residues. Germline V gives CDR1 LNHNV, CDR2 YYDKDF (reference sequence). The CDR3 DNA is TGTGCCACCAGCAGAGCCGGACAGGGATCAACTAATGAAAAACTGTTTTTT. Protein sequence: CATSRAGQGSTNEKLFF.

This clonotype was counted ten times or more. The rearrangement links TRBV7-6 to TRBJ2-7, with unresolved D. V lost 1 base and J 0 bases, leaving 7 bases between the germline ends. The CDR3 totals 14 residues. Germline-derived CDR1 and CDR2 are SGHVS and FNYEAQ. CDR3 protein: CASSLGMASYEQYF. The DNA of the CDR3 is TGTGCCAGCAGCTTAGGGATGGCCTCCTACGAGCAGTACTTC. Together with reference TRBV7-6 and TRBJ2-7, the CDR3 gives the full variable domain: GAGVSQSPRYKVTKRGQDVALRCDPISGHVSLYWYRQALGQGPEFLTYFNYEAQQDKSGLPNDRFSAERPEGSISTLTIQRTEQRDSAMYRCASSLGMASYEQYFGPGTRLTVT.

The rearrangement joins TRBV5-1 to TRBJ1-6; D gene uncertain. The CDR3 is made up of 16 amino acids. Germline V gene lookup returns CDR1 SGHRS and CDR2 YFSETQ. V was pared by 0 bases and J by 6 bases, with 13 bases between. CDR3 sequence: CASSLGGTMVNSPLHF. The CDR3 DNA sequence: TGCGCCAGCAGCTTGGGAGGCACGATGGTTAATTCACCCCTCCACTTT.

The chain has TRBV20-1 and TRBJ2-7; perhaps D is TRBD1 or TRBD2 (6 bases each). This CDR3 is 12 amino acids long. CDR1 and CDR2 from the germline V gene are DFQATT and SNEGSKA (reference sequence). V was pared by 4 bases and J by 6 bases, with 13 bases between. Here the CDR3 reads CSATGGPSEQYF. CDR3 nucleotides: TGCAGTGCTACCGGGGGCCCATCCGAGCAGTACTTC.

The sample holds many counts of this clonotype. CDR3 bases: TGCAGCGTTGCGGGCCGGCGGGAGGACTATGGCTACACCTTC. Translation gives CSVAGRREDYGYTF. V and J are TRBV29-1 and TRBJ1-2; D call uncertain. Germline V gene lookup returns CDR1 SQVTM and CDR2 ANQGSEA. V was trimmed by 4 bases and J by 3 bases, leaving 15 bases between them. CDR3 size: 14 residues.